These T cell receptor beta chains were read from a single sample in a study of glioma-infiltrating T cells after dendritic cell vaccination. Method: immunoSEQ multiplex PCR; TCRdb's copy keeps in-frame clones and lacks some. The sample contains fewer than 30,000 clones, nearly 90% of which appear only once. The specimen comprised blood, sampled after dendritic cell vaccination. The receptors originated from a human donor with glioblastoma. CDR3s include the opening cysteine and the closing phenylalanine or tryptophan. Each record gives: CDR3 DNA, CDR3 protein, clone size, J gene, V gene, D gene. The D gene is left open where the match is weak. Not all rows give a size; the values are once, few, many and, for expanded clones, a class.

cdr3_nt: TGCGCCAGCAGCCAAGAAGGGGCGGGGGGCTACCTTAACACAGATACGCAGTATTTT; cdr3_aa: CASSQEGAGGYLNTDTQYF; clone_size: .; j_call: TRBJ2-3; v_call: TRBV4-1; d_call: TRBD2
cdr3_nt: TGCGCCAGCAGCCTGGGTCCTCCGAGGGCCGTTAATTCACCCCTCCACTTT; cdr3_aa: CASSLGPPRAVNSPLHF; clone_size: .; j_call: TRBJ1-6; v_call: TRBV4-1; d_call: .
cdr3_nt: TGTGCCAGTACAGGGTTTGGGAATGAGCAGTTCTTC; cdr3_aa: CASTGFGNEQFF; clone_size: .; j_call: TRBJ2-1; v_call: TRBV7-8; d_call: .
cdr3_nt: TGTGCCAGCAGCCGCGGGACAGCCTACGAGCAGTACTTC; cdr3_aa: CASSRGTAYEQYF; clone_size: once; j_call: TRBJ2-7; v_call: TRBV7-6; d_call: .
cdr3_nt: TGTGCCAGCAGCTTACAGGGGGCAAGTGGCTACACCTTC; cdr3_aa: CASSLQGASGYTF; clone_size: once; j_call: TRBJ1-2; v_call: TRBV7-2; d_call: TRBD1
cdr3_nt: TGTGCCAGCAGTGACTCGGGACAGCCGAAAGAAGACGAGCAGTACTTC; cdr3_aa: CASSDSGQPKEDEQYF; clone_size: .; j_call: TRBJ2-7; v_call: TRBV6-4; d_call: TRBD1
cdr3_nt: TGCGCCAGCAGCCAAGAATTACAGCGAAACACCATATATTTT; cdr3_aa: CASSQELQRNTIYF; clone_size: once; j_call: TRBJ1-3; v_call: TRBV4-1; d_call: .
cdr3_nt: TGTGCCAGCAGCTTAGGCGGGAGATCAGATACGCAGTATTTT; cdr3_aa: CASSLGGRSDTQYF; clone_size: .; j_call: TRBJ2-3; v_call: TRBV13; d_call: .
cdr3_nt: TGTGCCAGCACTCCGGTCAGGGGGCGTAACTATGGCTACACCTTC; cdr3_aa: CASTPVRGRNYGYTF; clone_size: .; j_call: TRBJ1-2; v_call: TRBV6-5; d_call: TRBD1
cdr3_nt: TGCGCCAGCAGCCCCCTGGGGGGGTCCTACGAGCAGTACTTC; cdr3_aa: CASSPLGGSYEQYF; clone_size: .; j_call: TRBJ2-7; v_call: TRBV5-1; d_call: TRBD2
cdr3_nt: TGTGCCAGCAGCTCCCCTACAGGGAACACTGAAGCTTTCTTT; cdr3_aa: CASSSPTGNTEAFF; clone_size: .; j_call: TRBJ1-1; v_call: TRBV5-6; d_call: .
cdr3_nt: TGCGCCAGCAGCCAAGGACCCTCTGACACCCTGAACACCGGGGAGCTGTTTTTT; cdr3_aa: CASSQGPSDTLNTGELFF; clone_size: .; j_call: TRBJ2-2; v_call: TRBV4-1; d_call: .
cdr3_nt: TGTGCCAGCAGTGAATACCTTCAAGAGACCCAGTACTTC; cdr3_aa: CASSEYLQETQYF; clone_size: .; j_call: TRBJ2-5; v_call: TRBV25-1; d_call: .
cdr3_nt: TGTGCCAGCACCTCCACAAGGGGGCTTGGCACTGAAGCTTTCTTT; cdr3_aa: CASTSTRGLGTEAFF; clone_size: .; j_call: TRBJ1-1; v_call: TRBV2; d_call: TRBD1
cdr3_nt: TGTGCCAGTGAGAGCTCCTACGAGCAGTACTTC; cdr3_aa: CASESSYEQYF; clone_size: once; j_call: TRBJ2-7; v_call: TRBV2; d_call: .
cdr3_nt: TGTGCCTGGGCCGGGGGCAGGGGGAATCAGCCCCAGCATTTT; cdr3_aa: CAWAGGRGNQPQHF; clone_size: .; j_call: TRBJ1-5; v_call: TRBV30; d_call: TRBD1
cdr3_nt: TGTGCCAGCAGCCAGGGAGGGACCAAAAACATTCAGTACTTC; cdr3_aa: CASSQGGTKNIQYF; clone_size: .; j_call: TRBJ2-4; v_call: TRBV7-2; d_call: TRBD2
cdr3_nt: TGTGCCACCAGCAGAGATCGGGGGACGGGTATCACGCAGTATTTT; cdr3_aa: CATSRDRGTGITQYF; clone_size: .; j_call: TRBJ2-3; v_call: TRBV15; d_call: .
cdr3_nt: TGTGCCAGCAGTAAGACACAGGTCACCTACGAGCAGTACTTC; cdr3_aa: CASSKTQVTYEQYF; clone_size: .; j_call: TRBJ2-7; v_call: TRBV27; d_call: .
cdr3_nt: TGTGCCAGCAGCTTGGAACAGGCAGAAGCTTTCTTT; cdr3_aa: CASSLEQAEAFF; clone_size: .; j_call: TRBJ1-1; v_call: TRBV5-4; d_call: .
cdr3_nt: TGCGCCAGCAGCTTGATGGCTAGCGGAACGCGGGAGACCCAGTACTTC; cdr3_aa: CASSLMASGTRETQYF; clone_size: .; j_call: TRBJ2-5; v_call: TRBV5-1; d_call: TRBD2
cdr3_nt: TGTGCCACCCAGGAGACAGGGCCCACCGAGCAGTACTTC; cdr3_aa: CATQETGPTEQYF; clone_size: .; j_call: TRBJ2-7; v_call: TRBV2; d_call: TRBD1
cdr3_nt: TGCGCCAGCAGCTTATCCGGGACTTCCTACGAGCAGTACTTC; cdr3_aa: CASSLSGTSYEQYF; clone_size: .; j_call: TRBJ2-7; v_call: TRBV5-1; d_call: .
cdr3_nt: TGCGCCAGCAGTGAGTCACTCGGGACAGGGGGCGCCGGGGAGCTGTTTTTT; cdr3_aa: CASSESLGTGGAGELFF; clone_size: .; j_call: TRBJ2-2; v_call: TRBV10-1; d_call: TRBD1
cdr3_nt: TGTGCTAGTGGCCGGGACAATGATTCACCCCTCCACTTT; cdr3_aa: CASGRDNDSPLHF; clone_size: once; j_call: TRBJ1-6; v_call: TRBV12-5; d_call: .
cdr3_nt: TGTGCCAGCAGCTCCGCTAGCGGGGACAATGAGCAGTTCTTC; cdr3_aa: CASSSASGDNEQFF; clone_size: .; j_call: TRBJ2-1; v_call: TRBV13; d_call: TRBD2
cdr3_nt: TGTGCTAGTGCCCTAGACAGAGTAGACACCGGGGAGCTGTTTTTT; cdr3_aa: CASALDRVDTGELFF; clone_size: .; j_call: TRBJ2-2; v_call: TRBV12-5; d_call: .
cdr3_nt: TGTGCCAGCAGTGGGATACAGGGGGTGGCTGAAGCTTTCTTT; cdr3_aa: CASSGIQGVAEAFF; clone_size: .; j_call: TRBJ1-1; v_call: TRBV2; d_call: TRBD1
cdr3_nt: TGTGCCAGCAGCTTGATAAATAACCTGAGGTACGAGCAGTACTTC; cdr3_aa: CASSLINNLRYEQYF; clone_size: .; j_call: TRBJ2-7; v_call: TRBV5-6; d_call: .
cdr3_nt: TGTGCCAGCATTAAAGACAGGGGGCTCAGCCACGAGCAGTACTTC; cdr3_aa: CASIKDRGLSHEQYF; clone_size: few; j_call: TRBJ2-7; v_call: TRBV7-9; d_call: TRBD1
cdr3_nt: TGTGCCAGCTCACAGGGGGCGTCCTATGGTTACACCTTC; cdr3_aa: CASSQGASYGYTF; clone_size: once; j_call: TRBJ1-2; v_call: TRBV18; d_call: TRBD1
cdr3_nt: TGCAGCGTTGAAGTCGAACAGGGGATCACCGGGGAGCTGTTTTTT; cdr3_aa: CSVEVEQGITGELFF; clone_size: .; j_call: TRBJ2-2; v_call: TRBV29-1; d_call: TRBD1
cdr3_nt: TGTGCCAGCAGCAAACCGGGACTAGCGGGGACGACAGATACGCAGTATTTT; cdr3_aa: CASSKPGLAGTTDTQYF; clone_size: .; j_call: TRBJ2-3; v_call: TRBV7-2; d_call: TRBD2
cdr3_nt: TGTGCCAGCAGCACGAGCCCTAGCGGTGGGTTAAGACAGTACTTC; cdr3_aa: CASSTSPSGGLRQYF; clone_size: .; j_call: TRBJ2-7; v_call: TRBV4-2; d_call: TRBD2
cdr3_nt: TGTGCCAGCAGGACACAACCCTACTCCTACAATGAGCAGTTCTTC; cdr3_aa: CASRTQPYSYNEQFF; clone_size: .; j_call: TRBJ2-1; v_call: TRBV6-4; d_call: .
cdr3_nt: TGTGCCAGCAGCTTAGCCGAGGGAGGTCAAAATTCCCCCCTCCACTTT; cdr3_aa: CASSLAEGGQNSPLHF; clone_size: .; j_call: TRBJ1-6; v_call: TRBV7-6; d_call: .
cdr3_nt: TGCGCCAGCAGCGCCGGGACTAGCGGCAACAATGAGCAGTTCTTC; cdr3_aa: CASSAGTSGNNEQFF; clone_size: .; j_call: TRBJ2-1; v_call: TRBV5-1; d_call: TRBD2
cdr3_nt: TGTGCCAGCAGGTGGGACTCCCCTGTCGGGGAGCTGTTTTTT; cdr3_aa: CASRWDSPVGELFF; clone_size: once; j_call: TRBJ2-2; v_call: TRBV6-5; d_call: .
cdr3_nt: TGTGCCAGCAGCCAAGATCTTGAGACACCCAATTCACCCCTCCACTTT; cdr3_aa: CASSQDLETPNSPLHF; clone_size: .; j_call: TRBJ1-6; v_call: TRBV4-2; d_call: .
cdr3_nt: TGTGCCAGCAGTTCTGGGCAGGGGAGGGCCAATGAGCAGTTCTTC; cdr3_aa: CASSSGQGRANEQFF; clone_size: .; j_call: TRBJ2-1; v_call: TRBV6-6; d_call: .
cdr3_nt: TGTGCCAGCAGCGCGAGGACTAGCGGCCAGAACAATGAGCAGTTCTTC; cdr3_aa: CASSARTSGQNNEQFF; clone_size: .; j_call: TRBJ2-1; v_call: TRBV7-2; d_call: TRBD2
cdr3_nt: TGTGCCAGCAGTTGGGAGGGGCAAACTAATGAAAAACTGTTTTTT; cdr3_aa: CASSWEGQTNEKLFF; clone_size: .; j_call: TRBJ1-4; v_call: TRBV6-1; d_call: .
cdr3_nt: TGTGCCAGCAGCTTACAGGGGAGGCACTATGGCTACACCTTC; cdr3_aa: CASSLQGRHYGYTF; clone_size: .; j_call: TRBJ1-2; v_call: TRBV5-4; d_call: TRBD1
cdr3_nt: TGTGCCAGCAGTGGACAGAAGTACACTGAAGCTTTCTTT; cdr3_aa: CASSGQKYTEAFF; clone_size: .; j_call: TRBJ1-1; v_call: TRBV14; d_call: .
cdr3_nt: TGCGCCAGCAGCTTGGGGACAGACTCGCAAGAGACCCAGTACTTC; cdr3_aa: CASSLGTDSQETQYF; clone_size: .; j_call: TRBJ2-5; v_call: TRBV5-1; d_call: .
cdr3_nt: TGTGCCAGCAGCTTCAGACTAGCGGGGAGCACAGATACGCAGTATTTT; cdr3_aa: CASSFRLAGSTDTQYF; clone_size: .; j_call: TRBJ2-3; v_call: TRBV7-6; d_call: TRBD2
cdr3_nt: TGCGCCAGCAGTGAGTATCGGGGGACGCAGTATTTT; cdr3_aa: CASSEYRGTQYF; clone_size: .; j_call: TRBJ2-3; v_call: TRBV10-1; d_call: .
cdr3_nt: TGCGCCAGCAGCTTGGGGGGAACTGGGGAGTATGGCTACACCTTC; cdr3_aa: CASSLGGTGEYGYTF; clone_size: .; j_call: TRBJ1-2; v_call: TRBV5-1; d_call: .
cdr3_nt: TGTGCCAGCAGCTTGGAAGGGGCTACTGGAAACACCATATATTTT; cdr3_aa: CASSLEGATGNTIYF; clone_size: .; j_call: TRBJ1-3; v_call: TRBV7-9; d_call: .
cdr3_nt: TGTGCCTGGAGTGAGGGAGGCAATGAGCAGTTCTTC; cdr3_aa: CAWSEGGNEQFF; clone_size: .; j_call: TRBJ2-1; v_call: TRBV30; d_call: .
cdr3_nt: TGTGCCAGCAGCTTGGAGGAGCGGGGGGGCCTGTGGGAGCAGTTCTTC; cdr3_aa: CASSLEERGGLWEQFF; clone_size: .; j_call: TRBJ2-1; v_call: TRBV5-6; d_call: TRBD2
cdr3_nt: TGTGCCAGCTCACCCCCGGGACAGGGTTCCCCTTACGAGCAGTACTTC; cdr3_aa: CASSPPGQGSPYEQYF; clone_size: .; j_call: TRBJ2-7; v_call: TRBV18; d_call: TRBD1
cdr3_nt: TGCGCCAGCAGTGAGAGGGCGGGGGGCACAGATACGCAGTATTTT; cdr3_aa: CASSERAGGTDTQYF; clone_size: .; j_call: TRBJ2-3; v_call: TRBV10-1; d_call: TRBD2
cdr3_nt: TGTGCCAGCAGCTTGGTCCGGAGTAATTCACCCCTCCACTTT; cdr3_aa: CASSLVRSNSPLHF; clone_size: .; j_call: TRBJ1-6; v_call: TRBV5-5; d_call: .
cdr3_nt: TGTGCCAGCAGTGGGGGACTACAAGAGACCCAGTACTTC; cdr3_aa: CASSGGLQETQYF; clone_size: .; j_call: TRBJ2-5; v_call: TRBV2; d_call: TRBD2
cdr3_nt: TGTGCCAGCAGCTTCGGGGAGACCTACTATGGCTACACCTTC; cdr3_aa: CASSFGETYYGYTF; clone_size: .; j_call: TRBJ1-2; v_call: TRBV11-2; d_call: .
cdr3_nt: TGTGCCAGCAGTCCAACCAATTTGATTAGCTCCTATAATTCACCCCTCCACTTT; cdr3_aa: CASSPTNLISSYNSPLHF; clone_size: once; j_call: TRBJ1-6; v_call: TRBV2; d_call: .
cdr3_nt: TGTGCCAGCAGCTTCCGGCGGGGGGGCGGGTACAATGAGCAGTTCTTC; cdr3_aa: CASSFRRGGGYNEQFF; clone_size: once; j_call: TRBJ2-1; v_call: TRBV7-6; d_call: TRBD2